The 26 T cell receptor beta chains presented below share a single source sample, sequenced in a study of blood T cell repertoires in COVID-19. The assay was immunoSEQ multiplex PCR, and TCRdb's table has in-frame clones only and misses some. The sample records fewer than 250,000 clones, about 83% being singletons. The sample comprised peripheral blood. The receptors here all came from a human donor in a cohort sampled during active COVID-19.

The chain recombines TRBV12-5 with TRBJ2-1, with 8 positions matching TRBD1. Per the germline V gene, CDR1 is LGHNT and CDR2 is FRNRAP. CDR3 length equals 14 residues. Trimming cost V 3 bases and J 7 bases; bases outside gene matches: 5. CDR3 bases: TGTGCTAGTGGTTTTGGACAGGGCCAAAATGAGCAGTTCTTC. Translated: CASGFGQGQNEQFF.

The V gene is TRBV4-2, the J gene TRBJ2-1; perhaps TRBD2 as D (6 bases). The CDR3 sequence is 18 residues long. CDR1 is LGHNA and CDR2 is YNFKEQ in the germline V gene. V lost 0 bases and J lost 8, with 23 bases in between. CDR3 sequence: CASSQEGSYGTPTYEQFF. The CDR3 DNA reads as TGTGCCAGCAGCCAAGAGGGGAGCTACGGGACTCCTACCTATGAGCAGTTCTTC.

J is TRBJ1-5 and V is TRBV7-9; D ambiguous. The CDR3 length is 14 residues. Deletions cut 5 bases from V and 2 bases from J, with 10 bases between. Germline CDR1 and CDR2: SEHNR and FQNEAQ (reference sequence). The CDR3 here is CASSPDMGNQPQHF. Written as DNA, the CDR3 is TGTGCCAGCAGCCCCGACATGGGCAATCAGCCCCAGCATTTT.

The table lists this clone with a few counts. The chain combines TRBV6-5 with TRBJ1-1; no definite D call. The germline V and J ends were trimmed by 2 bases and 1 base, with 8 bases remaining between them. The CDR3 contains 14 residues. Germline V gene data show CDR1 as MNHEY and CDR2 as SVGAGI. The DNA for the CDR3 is TGTGCCAGCAGTTACGAGGGTTGGAACACTGAAGCTTTCTTT. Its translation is CASSYEGWNTEAFF.

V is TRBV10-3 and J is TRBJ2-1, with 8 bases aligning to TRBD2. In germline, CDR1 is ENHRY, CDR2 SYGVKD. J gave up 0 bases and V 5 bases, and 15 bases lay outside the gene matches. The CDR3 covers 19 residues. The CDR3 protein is CAISLRGASSRGSYNEQFF. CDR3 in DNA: TGTGCCATCAGTCTGCGGGGGGCGTCGTCTCGGGGCTCCTACAATGAGCAGTTCTTC.

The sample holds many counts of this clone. The CDR3 spells CARTMGHEQYF. DNA of the CDR3: TGTGCCAGAACAATGGGGCACGAGCAGTACTTC. V gene TRBV2 combines with J gene TRBJ2-7; weak D call: TRBD1 (5 bases). The germline V gene encodes CDR1 SNHLY and CDR2 FYNNEI. Deletions cut 9 bases from V and 5 bases from J, with 11 bases between. The CDR3 has 11 amino acids.

CDR3 coding DNA: TGTGCCAGCAGTCCAGACTGGAAAGCTTTCTTT. Protein: CASSPDWKAFF. This sequence joins TRBV28 and TRBJ1-1; no firm D call. Germline-derived CDR1 and CDR2 are MDHEN and SYDVKM. V was trimmed by 5 bases and J by 9 bases, leaving 10 bases between them. There are 11 residues in the CDR3.

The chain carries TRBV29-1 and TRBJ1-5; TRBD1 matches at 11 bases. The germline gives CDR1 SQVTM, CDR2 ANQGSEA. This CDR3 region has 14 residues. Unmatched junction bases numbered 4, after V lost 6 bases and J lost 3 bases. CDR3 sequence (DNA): TGCAGCGTCCAGGACAGGGGGCTCAATCAGCCCCAGCATTTT. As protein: CSVQDRGLNQPQHF.

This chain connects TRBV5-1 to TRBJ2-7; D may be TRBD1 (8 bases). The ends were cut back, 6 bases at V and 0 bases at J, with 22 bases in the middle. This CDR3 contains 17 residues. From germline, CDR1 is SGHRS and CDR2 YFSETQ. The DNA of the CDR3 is TGCGCCAGCACTAACAGGGGGGGGAGTAGTATCTCCTACGAGCAGTACTTC. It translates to CASTNRGGSSISYEQYF.

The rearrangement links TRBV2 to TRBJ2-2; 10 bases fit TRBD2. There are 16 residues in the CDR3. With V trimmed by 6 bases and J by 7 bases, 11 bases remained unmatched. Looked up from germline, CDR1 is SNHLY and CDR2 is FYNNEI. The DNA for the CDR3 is TGTGCCAGCAGCTCTTCAGCGGGAGGGGACGTCGGGGAGCTGTTTTTT. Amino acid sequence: CASSSSAGGDVGELFF.

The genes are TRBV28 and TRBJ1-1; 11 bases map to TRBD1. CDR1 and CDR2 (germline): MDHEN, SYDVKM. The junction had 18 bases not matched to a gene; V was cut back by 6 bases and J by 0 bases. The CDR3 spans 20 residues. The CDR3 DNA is TGTGCCAGCAGCTTCACCAAATATTGGACAGGGGGCAATATGAACACTGAAGCTTTCTTT. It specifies CASSFTKYWTGGNMNTEAFF.

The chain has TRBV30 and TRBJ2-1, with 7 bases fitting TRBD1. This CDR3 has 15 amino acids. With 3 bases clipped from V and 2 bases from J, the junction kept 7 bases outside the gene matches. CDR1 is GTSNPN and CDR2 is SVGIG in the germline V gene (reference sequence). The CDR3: CAWRSQGTAYNEQFF. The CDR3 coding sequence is TGTGCCTGGAGGTCCCAGGGGACAGCCTACAATGAGCAGTTCTTC.

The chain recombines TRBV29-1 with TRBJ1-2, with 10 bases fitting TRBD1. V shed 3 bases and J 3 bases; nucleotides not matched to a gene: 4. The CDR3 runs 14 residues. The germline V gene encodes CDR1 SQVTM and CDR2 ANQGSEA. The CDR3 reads CSVDPTGGDYGYTF. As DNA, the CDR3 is TGCAGCGTTGATCCGACAGGGGGCGACTATGGCTACACCTTC. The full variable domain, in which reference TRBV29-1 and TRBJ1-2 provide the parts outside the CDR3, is SAVISQKPSRDICQRGTSLTIQCQVDSQVTMMFWYRQQPGQSLTLIATANQGSEATYESGFVIDKFPISRPNLTFSTLTVSNMSPEDSSIYLCSVDPTGGDYGYTFGSGTRLTVV.

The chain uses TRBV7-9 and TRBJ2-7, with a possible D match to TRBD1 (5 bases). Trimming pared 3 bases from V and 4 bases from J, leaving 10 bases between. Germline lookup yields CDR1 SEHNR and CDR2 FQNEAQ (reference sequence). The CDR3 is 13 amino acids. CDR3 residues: CASSFRQLYEQYF. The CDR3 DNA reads TGTGCCAGCAGCTTCCGACAGCTATACGAGCAGTACTTC.

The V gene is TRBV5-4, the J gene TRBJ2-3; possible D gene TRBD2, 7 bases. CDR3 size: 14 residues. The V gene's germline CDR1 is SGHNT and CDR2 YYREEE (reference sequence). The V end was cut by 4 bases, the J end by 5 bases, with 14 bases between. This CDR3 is CASSPRGLQDTQYF. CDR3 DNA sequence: TGTGCCAGCAGCCCCAGGGGACTACAAGATACGCAGTATTTT.

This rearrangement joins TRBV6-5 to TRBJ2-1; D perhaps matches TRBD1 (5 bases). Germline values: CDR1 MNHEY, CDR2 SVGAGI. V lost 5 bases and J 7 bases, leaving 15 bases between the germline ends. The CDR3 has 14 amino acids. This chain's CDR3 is CASSNSGAVNEQFF. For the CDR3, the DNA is TGTGCCAGCAGTAACAGTGGGGCGGTAAATGAGCAGTTCTTC.

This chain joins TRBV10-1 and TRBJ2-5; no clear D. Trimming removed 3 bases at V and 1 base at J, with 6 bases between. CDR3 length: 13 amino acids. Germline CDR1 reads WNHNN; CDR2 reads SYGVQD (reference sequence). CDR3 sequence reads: CASSDRLQETQYF. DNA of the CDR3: TGCGCCAGCAGTGACCGTCTCCAAGAGACCCAGTACTTC.

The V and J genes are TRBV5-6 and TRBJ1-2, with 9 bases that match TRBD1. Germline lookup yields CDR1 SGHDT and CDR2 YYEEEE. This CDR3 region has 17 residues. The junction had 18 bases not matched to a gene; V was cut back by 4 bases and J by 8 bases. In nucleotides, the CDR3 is TGTGCCAGCAGCATGGCGGGACAGGGTCGTTCGGCGCGGGGCTACACCTTC. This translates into CASSMAGQGRSARGYTF.

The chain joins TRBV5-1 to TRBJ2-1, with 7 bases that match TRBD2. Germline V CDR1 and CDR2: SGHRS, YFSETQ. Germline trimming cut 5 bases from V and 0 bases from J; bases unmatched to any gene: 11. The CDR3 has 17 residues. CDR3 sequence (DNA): TGCGCCAGCAGGCAGACAGAGCCGGGGGGCTCCTACAATGAGCAGTTCTTC. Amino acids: CASRQTEPGGSYNEQFF. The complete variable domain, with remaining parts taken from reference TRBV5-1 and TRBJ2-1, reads KAGVTQTPRYLIKTRGQQVTLSCSPISGHRSVSWYQQTPGQGLQFLFEYFSETQRNKGNFPGRFSGRQFSNSRSEMNVSTLELGDSALYLCASRQTEPGGSYNEQFFGPGTRLTVL.

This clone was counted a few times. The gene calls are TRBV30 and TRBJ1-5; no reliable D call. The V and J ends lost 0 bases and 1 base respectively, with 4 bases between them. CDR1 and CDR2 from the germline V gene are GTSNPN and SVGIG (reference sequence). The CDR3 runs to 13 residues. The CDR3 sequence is CAWSVQSNQPQHF. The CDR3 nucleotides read TGTGCCTGGAGTGTACAGAGCAATCAGCCCCAGCATTTT.

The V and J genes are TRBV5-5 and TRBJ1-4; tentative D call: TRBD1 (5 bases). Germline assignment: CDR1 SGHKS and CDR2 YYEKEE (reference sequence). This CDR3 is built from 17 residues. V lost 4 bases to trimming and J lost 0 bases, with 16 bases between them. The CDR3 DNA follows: TGTGCCAGCAGCCTCCGACAGCTAATCGCAACTAATGAAAAACTGTTTTTT. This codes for CASSLRQLIATNEKLFF.

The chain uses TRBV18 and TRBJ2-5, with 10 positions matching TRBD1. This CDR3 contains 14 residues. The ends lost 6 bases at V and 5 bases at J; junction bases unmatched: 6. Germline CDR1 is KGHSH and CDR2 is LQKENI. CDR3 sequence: CASSSTGGKETQYF. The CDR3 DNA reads TGTGCCAGCTCGTCGACAGGGGGCAAGGAGACCCAGTACTTC.

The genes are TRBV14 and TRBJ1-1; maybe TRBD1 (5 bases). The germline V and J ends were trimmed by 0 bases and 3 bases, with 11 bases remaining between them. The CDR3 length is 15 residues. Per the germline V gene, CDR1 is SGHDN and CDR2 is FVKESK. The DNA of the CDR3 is TGTGCCAGCAGCCAAGATTGGGGGAGGGACACTGAAGCTTTCTTT. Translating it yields CASSQDWGRDTEAFF.

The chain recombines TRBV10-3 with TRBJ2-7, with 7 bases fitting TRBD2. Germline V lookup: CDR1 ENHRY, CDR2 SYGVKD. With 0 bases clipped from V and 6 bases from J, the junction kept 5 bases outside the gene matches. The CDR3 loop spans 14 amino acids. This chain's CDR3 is CAISESREKPEQYF. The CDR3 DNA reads TGTGCCATCAGTGAGTCGCGGGAGAAGCCCGAGCAGTACTTC.

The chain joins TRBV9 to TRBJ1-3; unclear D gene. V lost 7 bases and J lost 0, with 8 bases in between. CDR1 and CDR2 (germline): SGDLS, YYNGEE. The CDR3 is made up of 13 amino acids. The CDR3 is CASGLDSGNTIYF. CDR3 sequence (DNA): TGTGCCAGCGGACTGGACTCTGGAAACACCATATATTTT.

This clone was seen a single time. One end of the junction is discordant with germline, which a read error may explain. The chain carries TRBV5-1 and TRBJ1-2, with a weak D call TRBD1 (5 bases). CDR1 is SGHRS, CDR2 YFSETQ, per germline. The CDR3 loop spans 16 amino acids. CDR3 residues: CASRLAYRSLVYGYTF. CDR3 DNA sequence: TGCGCCAGCAGATTGGCATACAGGTCGTTGGTCTATGGCTACACCTTC.